This TCR beta chain was identified during a study of control samples from healthy donors and cancer patients. V lost 7 bases, J lost 7 bases, and 13 bases stayed unmatched. The CDR3 spans 16 residues. Per the germline V gene, CDR1 is MNHEY and CDR2 is SMNVEV (reference sequence). Profiled with immunoSEQ multiplex PCR; TCRdb holds only in-frame clones, not every one. This table holds 50,000 or so clones, 93% found once. This TCR was sampled from a woman between 45 and 60 years old with head and neck cancer. The gene calls are TRBV27 and TRBJ2-1; TRBD1 aligns across 10 bases. Sample: PBMCs. The CDR3 coding sequence is TGTGCCAGCACTTCTCCGGGACAGGGGATTAAAAATGAGCAGTTCTTC. It is translated as CASTSPGQGIKNEQFF.